The 30 T cell receptor beta chains listed next were all sequenced from one sample in a study of cytomegalovirus exposure and HLA in healthy donors. The PCR made use of 60 Vbeta and 13 Jbeta primers. The repertoire was sequenced with immunoSEQ multiplex PCR; TCRdb's copy has only in-frame clones and lacks some. The table includes tens of thousands of clones, 90% to 95% detected once. The sequenced sample was PBMCs. The receptors derive from a woman under 30 in good health and CMV-seronegative.

The J gene is TRBJ2-7, the V gene TRBV5-8; D is possibly TRBD2 (6 bases). Trimming removed 4 bases at V and 2 bases at J, with 16 bases between. The length of the CDR3 is 15 residues. Germline V gene lookup returns CDR1 SGHTS and CDR2 YDEGEE. The CDR3 sequence: CASSREVDRPYEQYF. As DNA, the CDR3 is TGTGCCAGCAGCAGGGAGGTTGACAGACCCTACGAGCAGTACTTC.

The chain employs TRBV27 and TRBJ1-2; a weak D match, TRBD1 (6 bases). The germline V and J ends were trimmed by 2 bases and 4 bases, with 14 bases remaining between them. Germline V gives CDR1 MNHEY, CDR2 SMNVEV (reference sequence). CDR3 length equals 15 residues. CDR3 DNA sequence: TGTGCCAGCAGTTTAACGGGTATACAGGGCTATGGCTACACCTTC. It translates to CASSLTGIQGYGYTF.

The chain employs TRBV25-1 and TRBJ2-5, with a weak D call TRBD1 (5 bases). This CDR3 contains 13 residues. In germline, CDR1 is MGHDK, CDR2 SYGVNS. Trimming removed 0 bases from V and 4 bases from J, with 6 bases in between. CDR3 sequence reads: CASSEYGAETQYF. The DNA of the CDR3 is TGTGCCAGCAGTGAATATGGGGCAGAGACCCAGTACTTC.

The V gene is TRBV5-1, the J gene TRBJ2-7; weak D call: TRBD1 (7 bases). Germline assignment: CDR1 SGHRS and CDR2 YFSETQ. V lost 1 base and J lost 0, with 17 bases in between. This CDR3 region has 17 residues. CDR3 protein: CASSLIVDRRASYEQYF. The CDR3 DNA sequence: TGCGCCAGCAGCTTGATCGTGGACAGGAGGGCCTCCTACGAGCAGTACTTC.

CDR3 nucleotides: TGTGCCAGCAGTTCCGGGAGCCTTAATTCACCCCTCCACTTT. This codes for CASSSGSLNSPLHF. The chain recombines TRBV28 with TRBJ1-6; no clear D gene. CDR1 and CDR2 from the germline V gene are MDHEN and SYDVKM. The CDR3 has 14 amino acids. V was pared by 4 bases and J by 6 bases, with 10 bases between.

The chain uses TRBV29-1 and TRBJ1-3, with D uncertain. The CDR3 spans 13 residues. In germline, CDR1 is SQVTM, CDR2 ANQGSEA. Trimming took off 5 bases at V and 0 bases at J, with 8 bases between the two ends. In DNA form, the CDR3 reads TGCAGCGTTTCCTATGGCTCTGGAAACACCATATATTTT. It yields the protein CSVSYGSGNTIYF.

J is TRBJ2-7 and V is TRBV7-2, with 9 nucleotides matching TRBD1. This CDR3 spans 15 amino acids. The junction had 6 bases not matched to a gene; V was cut back by 1 base and J by 5 bases. Germline values: CDR1 SGHTA, CDR2 FQGNSA. This chain's CDR3 is CASSLEGTGSHEQYF. CDR3 DNA: TGTGCCAGCAGCTTAGAAGGGACAGGGTCCCACGAGCAGTACTTC.

This chain joins TRBV7-3 and TRBJ1-1; TRBD1 aligns across 8 bases. Germline CDR1 is SGHTA and CDR2 is FQGTGA. V lost 4 bases to trimming and J lost 5 bases; unmatched junction nucleotides: 3. This CDR3 contains 13 residues. The DNA of the CDR3 is TGTGCCAGCAGCTCCCGGGACAGGACTGAAGCTTTCTTT. The encoded protein is CASSSRDRTEAFF. Together with reference TRBV7-3 and TRBJ1-1, the CDR3 gives the full variable domain: GAGVSQTPSNKVTEKGKYVELRCDPISGHTALYWYRQSLGQGPEFLIYFQGTGAADDSGLPNDRFFAVRPEGSVSTLKIQRTERGDSAVYLCASSSRDRTEAFFGQGTRLTVV.

Only one count was recorded for this clone. J is TRBJ2-1 and V is TRBV10-3; 7 positions match TRBD2. Germline values: CDR1 ENHRY, CDR2 SYGVKD. This CDR3 comprises 13 residues. Trimming took 6 bases from V and 7 from J; bases not matched to a gene: 6. The CDR3 loop reads CAIRWEGWNEQFF. The CDR3 DNA is TGTGCCATCAGGTGGGAGGGATGGAATGAGCAGTTCTTC.

The chain uses TRBV9 and TRBJ2-1, with 7 bases lining up with TRBD2. This CDR3 is built from 16 residues. Germline V lookup: CDR1 SGDLS, CDR2 YYNGEE. V gave up 1 base and J gave up 1 base; unmatched junction bases: 5. The CDR3 region is CASSVKREDSYNEQFF. As DNA, the CDR3 is TGTGCCAGCAGCGTAAAGCGGGAAGATTCCTACAATGAGCAGTTCTTC.

V and J are TRBV4-2 and TRBJ2-5, with TRBD1 matching 7 bases. The DNA end is a closer match to TRBJ2-7, so the J assignment may be wrong. Germline loops: CDR1 LGHNA, CDR2 YNFKEQ. This CDR3 region has 15 residues. CDR3 nucleotides: TGTGCCAGCAGCCCCCAGAGGACAGGATCCTACGAGCAGTACTTC. This codes for CASSPQRTGSYEQYF.

V usage is TRBV6-1 and J usage is TRBJ2-1; 10 bases map to TRBD2. The CDR3 is 14 residues long. After removal of 10 bases from V and 3 bases from J, the junction contained 6 bases not matched to a gene. Looked up from germline, CDR1 is MNHNS and CDR2 is SASEGT. The CDR3, as DNA: TGTGCCAACCGACTAGCGGGTTTCTACAATGAGCAGTTCTTC. Its translation: CANRLAGFYNEQFF.

V gene TRBV27 combines with J gene TRBJ1-1, with 9 nucleotides matching TRBD1. V gave up 5 bases and J gave up 3 bases; unmatched junction bases: 10. The CDR3 contains 16 residues. Per germline, CDR1 MNHEY and CDR2 SMNVEV (reference sequence). The CDR3 loop reads CASSRGTGFFDTEAFF. In DNA form, the CDR3 reads TGTGCCAGCAGTAGAGGGACAGGGTTTTTTGACACTGAAGCTTTCTTT.

In the case of this clone: One end of the junction is discordant with germline, which a read error may explain. The chain couples TRBV7-9 to TRBJ2-7; the D is unclear. The germline V gene encodes CDR1 SEHNR and CDR2 FQNEAQ (reference sequence). The CDR3 totals 14 residues. The CDR3 reads CSSSLELASYEQYF. The DNA for the CDR3 is TGTTCCAGCAGCTTAGAGTTGGCCTCCTACGAGCAGTACTTC.

The J gene is TRBJ2-5, the V gene TRBV4-2, with D unclear. With 1 base removed from V and 0 bases from J, the gap between germline ends came to 9 bases. This CDR3 has 15 residues. The germline gives CDR1 LGHNA, CDR2 YNFKEQ. CDR3 amino acids: CASSQVGPHQETQYF. CDR3 DNA sequence: TGTGCCAGCAGCCAAGTTGGGCCACACCAAGAGACCCAGTACTTC.

The chain links TRBV6-1 to TRBJ2-2; 9 bases line up with TRBD1. This CDR3 is built from 16 residues. V was pared by 2 bases and J by 5 bases, with 6 bases of the junction left unmatched. CDR1 is MNHNS and CDR2 is SASEGT in the germline V gene. The CDR3 protein is CASSELPGTGTGELFF. In DNA form, the CDR3 reads TGTGCCAGCAGTGAACTACCGGGGACAGGGACCGGGGAGCTGTTTTTT.

The chain links TRBV5-1 to TRBJ1-1; TRBD1 agrees at 8 bases. The CDR3 extends over 16 amino acids. V shed 3 bases and J 5 bases; nucleotides not matched to a gene: 12. Germline lookup yields CDR1 SGHRS and CDR2 YFSETQ. The CDR3 loop reads CASSSPQGELKTEAFF. CDR3 coding DNA: TGCGCCAGCAGCTCCCCACAGGGGGAATTAAAGACTGAAGCTTTCTTT.

J is TRBJ1-1 and V is TRBV19, with D uncertain. This CDR3 is built from 14 residues. Trimming took off 3 bases at V and 1 base at J, with 9 bases between the two ends. In germline, CDR1 is LNHDA, CDR2 SQIVND (reference sequence). The DNA for the CDR3 is TGTGCCAGTAGTATTGGGAGGACGAACACTGAAGCTTTCTTT. The encoded protein is CASSIGRTNTEAFF.

The CDR3 protein is CASRKGGVAYGYTF. CDR3 in DNA: TGTGCCAGCAGGAAGGGAGGGGTGGCCTATGGCTACACCTTC. V usage is TRBV28 and J usage is TRBJ1-2; TRBD1 is a possible D gene (5 bases). Trimming pared 6 bases from V and 4 bases from J, leaving 15 bases between. This CDR3 region has 14 residues. Germline V gene data show CDR1 as MDHEN and CDR2 as SYDVKM.

The gene calls are TRBV7-2 and TRBJ2-7; 11 bases agree with TRBD1. Trimming cost V 2 bases and J 2 bases; bases outside gene matches: 11. The germline V gene encodes CDR1 SGHTA and CDR2 FQGNSA. The CDR3 consists of 18 residues. The CDR3 DNA reads TGTGCCAGCAGCTTAAGGCTCAGGGACAGGGGGACGACCTACGAGCAGTACTTC. Translated: CASSLRLRDRGTTYEQYF.

To note about this clone: The same CDR3 arises from other DNA sequences in this sample as well. The chain links TRBV18 to TRBJ2-6; 9 bases are a match to TRBD1. The CDR3 loop spans 17 amino acids. Losses at the gene ends were 4 bases for V and 0 bases for J; bases not matched to a gene: 4. CDR1 and CDR2 (germline): KGHSH, LQKENI. The CDR3 reads CASSLGTGNSGANVLTF. The CDR3 DNA sequence: TGTGCCAGCTCACTAGGGACAGGGAACTCTGGGGCCAACGTCCTGACTTTC.

The chain links TRBV6-5 to TRBJ1-1, with no clear D. This CDR3 contains 14 residues. V was shortened by 2 bases and J by 4 bases, with 11 bases between the two germline ends. Germline CDR1 and CDR2: MNHEY and SVGAGI. In DNA, the CDR3 is TGTGCCAGCAGTTACGCTCTTGGAGGCACTGAAGCTTTCTTT. Translating it yields CASSYALGGTEAFF.

The rearrangement joins TRBV7-2 to TRBJ2-3, with a possible D match to TRBD1 (6 bases). Trimming cost V 1 base and J 2 bases, with 19 bases left between them. This CDR3 has 18 residues. CDR1 and CDR2 from the germline V gene are SGHTA and FQGNSA. The CDR3 region has the DNA TGTGCCAGCAGCTTAGTCGGTACTGGAACAGGGACCACAGATACGCAGTATTTT. Translation gives CASSLVGTGTGTTDTQYF.

The J gene is TRBJ2-7, the V gene TRBV19; TRBD2 agrees at 8 bases. V gave up 6 bases and J gave up 0 bases; unmatched junction bases: 10. Germline CDR1 reads LNHDA; CDR2 reads SQIVND (reference sequence). The CDR3 has 16 residues. The CDR3 loop reads CASRKRGGTLSYEQYF. For the CDR3, the DNA is TGTGCCAGTAGAAAACGGGGGGGGACCCTCTCCTACGAGCAGTACTTC. Full variable domain (rest looked up from reference TRBV19 and TRBJ2-7): DGGITQSPKYLFRKEGQNVTLSCEQNLNHDAMYWYRQDPGQGLRLIYYSQIVNDFQKGDIAEGYSVSREKKESFPLTVTSAQKNPTAFYLCASRKRGGTLSYEQYFGPGTRLTVT.

This chain connects TRBV7-3 to TRBJ2-3; 10 bases fit TRBD2. CDR3 length: 14 amino acids. After removal of 5 bases from V and 5 bases from J, the junction contained 4 bases not matched to a gene. Germline V gene sequence: CDR1 SGHTA, CDR2 FQGTGA. The CDR3 DNA is TGTGCCAGCAGCCCCTCTAGCGGGAGAGATACGCAGTATTTT. Translation: CASSPSSGRDTQYF.

This sequence joins TRBV7-9 and TRBJ2-1, with TRBD2 matching 9 bases. The length of the CDR3 is 18 residues. V dropped 5 bases and J dropped 9; count of bases not matched to a gene: 20. CDR1 and CDR2 from the germline V gene are SEHNR and FQNEAQ (reference sequence). CDR3 DNA: TGTGCCAGCAGCCCAGGACGAGGTTCGCGGGAGGGGGCCAGTGAGCAGTTCTTC. It encodes CASSPGRGSREGASEQFF.

The gene calls are TRBV11-1 and TRBJ2-5; 8 bases line up with TRBD1. Germline CDR1 is SGHAT and CDR2 is FQDESV (reference sequence). This CDR3 has 13 residues. The junction had 4 bases not matched to a gene; V was cut back by 6 bases and J by 4 bases. The CDR3 region is CASRNRGLETQYF. Written as DNA, the CDR3 is TGTGCCAGCAGGAACAGGGGGTTAGAGACCCAGTACTTC.

The V call is TRBV28, the J call TRBJ2-7, with 9 bases fitting TRBD1. With 6 bases clipped from V and 7 bases from J, the junction kept 13 bases outside the gene matches. Per germline, CDR1 MDHEN and CDR2 SYDVKM. CDR3 length equals 15 residues. CDR3 nucleotides: TGTGCCAGCAGATCACCCGGACAGGGGACAAGGGAGCAGTACTTC. Amino acid sequence: CASRSPGQGTREQYF.

This chain connects TRBV7-6 to TRBJ2-1; the D gene is possibly TRBD2 (6 bases). The germline V gene encodes CDR1 SGHVS and CDR2 FNYEAQ. The CDR3 is 15 amino acids. V was shortened by 4 bases and J by 10 bases, with 20 bases between the two germline ends. Here the CDR3 DNA reads TGTGCCAGCAGCTCTCACGGCGGGGCCTCGTGGGAGCAGTTCTTC. Translating gives CASSSHGGASWEQFF.

The J gene is TRBJ2-1, the V gene TRBV27; 9 bases agree with TRBD2. J gave up 4 bases and V 7 bases, and 5 bases lay outside the gene matches. Germline-derived CDR1 and CDR2 are MNHEY and SMNVEV (reference sequence). The CDR3 is 14 residues long. CDR3 residues: CASKSLAGYNEQFF. The CDR3 nucleotides read TGTGCCAGCAAATCACTAGCGGGTTACAATGAGCAGTTCTTC.